Listed here is a single TCR beta chain. The data belong to a study of blood T cell repertoires in COVID-19. Study background: Sites in the United States, Italy and Spain provided acute and convalescent COVID-19 samples. Sample material is recorded as cDNA or gDNA derived from T cells, B-cell-depleted T cells, or PBMCs.

Trimming removed 6 bases at V and 1 base at J, with 16 bases between. Germline values: CDR1 ENHRY, CDR2 SYGVKD. This CDR3 comprises 15 residues. Study processing details: From reference gene primer amplification, estimates of nucleated cell counts were derived. Assay used: immunoSEQ multiplex PCR; TCRdb lists only in-frame clones, some missing. Clone size and V and J calls were adopted from that table, with D and trimming inferred from the DNA. The table lists approximately 300,000 clones, about 83% of them singletons. The V call is TRBV10-3, the J call TRBJ2-7; no firm D call. Sequencing used peripheral blood. This clonotype was sampled from a woman between 50 and 59 years old with acute or convalescent COVID-19. The DNA of the CDR3 is TGTGCCATCAGCCCGGGTCCCCGCGGTTCCTACGAGCAGTACTTC. Residues: CAISPGPRGSYEQYF.